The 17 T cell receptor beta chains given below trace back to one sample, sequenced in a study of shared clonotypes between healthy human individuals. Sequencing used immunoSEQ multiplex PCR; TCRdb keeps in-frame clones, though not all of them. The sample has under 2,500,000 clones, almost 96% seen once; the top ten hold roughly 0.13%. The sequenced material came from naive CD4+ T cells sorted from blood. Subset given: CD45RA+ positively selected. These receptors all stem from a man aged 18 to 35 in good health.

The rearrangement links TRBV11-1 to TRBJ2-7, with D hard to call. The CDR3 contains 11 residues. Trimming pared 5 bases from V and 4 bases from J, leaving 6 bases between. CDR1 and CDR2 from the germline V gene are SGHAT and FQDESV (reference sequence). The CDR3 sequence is CASSASYEQYF. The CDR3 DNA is TGTGCCAGCAGCGCAAGTTACGAGCAGTACTTC.

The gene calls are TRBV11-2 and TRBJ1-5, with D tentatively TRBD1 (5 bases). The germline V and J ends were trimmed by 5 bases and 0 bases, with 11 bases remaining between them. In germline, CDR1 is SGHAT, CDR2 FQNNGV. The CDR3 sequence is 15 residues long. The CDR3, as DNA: TGTGCCAGCAGCACGGGGGATTATAGCAATCAGCCCCAGCATTTT. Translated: CASSTGDYSNQPQHF.

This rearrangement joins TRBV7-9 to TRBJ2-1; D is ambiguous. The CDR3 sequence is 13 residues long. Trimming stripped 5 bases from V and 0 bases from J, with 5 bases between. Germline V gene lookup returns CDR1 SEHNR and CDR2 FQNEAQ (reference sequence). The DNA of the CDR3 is TGTGCCAGCAGCCCTGTCTCCTACAATGAGCAGTTCTTC. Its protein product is CASSPVSYNEQFF.

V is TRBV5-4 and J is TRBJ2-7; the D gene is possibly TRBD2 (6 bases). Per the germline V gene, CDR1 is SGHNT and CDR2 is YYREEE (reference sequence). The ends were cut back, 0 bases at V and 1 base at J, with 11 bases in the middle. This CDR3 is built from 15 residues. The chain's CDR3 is CASSLGDSRSYEQYF. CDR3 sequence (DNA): TGTGCCAGCAGCTTGGGGGACTCCCGTTCCTACGAGCAGTACTTC.

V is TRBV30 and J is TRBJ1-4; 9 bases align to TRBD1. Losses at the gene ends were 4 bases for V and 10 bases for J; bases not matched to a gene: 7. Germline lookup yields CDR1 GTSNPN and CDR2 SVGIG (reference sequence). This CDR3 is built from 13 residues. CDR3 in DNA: TGTGCCTGGACCGGGACAGGGCAGGGAAAACTGTTTTTT. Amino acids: CAWTGTGQGKLFF. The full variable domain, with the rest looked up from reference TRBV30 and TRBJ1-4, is SQTIHQWPATLVQPVGSPLSLECTVEGTSNPNLYWYRQAAGRGLQLLFYSVGIGQISSEVPQNLSASRPQDRQFILSSKKLLLSDSGFYLCAWTGTGQGKLFFGSGTQLSVL.

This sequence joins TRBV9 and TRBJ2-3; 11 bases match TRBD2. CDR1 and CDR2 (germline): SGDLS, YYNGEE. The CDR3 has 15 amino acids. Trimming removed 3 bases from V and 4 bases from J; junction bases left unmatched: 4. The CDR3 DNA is TGTGCCAGCAGCGACTTACTAGCGGGAGCAGATACGCAGTATTTT. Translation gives CASSDLLAGADTQYF. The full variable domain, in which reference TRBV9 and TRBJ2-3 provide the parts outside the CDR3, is DSGVTQTPKHLITATGQRVTLRCSPRSGDLSVYWYQQSLDQGLQFLIQYYNGEERAKGNILERFSAQQFPDLHSELNLSSLELGDSALYFCASSDLLAGADTQYFGPGTRLTVL.

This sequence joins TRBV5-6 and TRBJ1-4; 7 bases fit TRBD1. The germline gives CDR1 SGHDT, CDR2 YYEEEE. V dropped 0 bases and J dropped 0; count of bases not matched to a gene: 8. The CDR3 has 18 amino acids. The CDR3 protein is CASSLVGTEFSTNEKLFF. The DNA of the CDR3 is TGTGCCAGCAGCTTGGTCGGGACAGAGTTTTCAACTAATGAAAAACTGTTTTTT.

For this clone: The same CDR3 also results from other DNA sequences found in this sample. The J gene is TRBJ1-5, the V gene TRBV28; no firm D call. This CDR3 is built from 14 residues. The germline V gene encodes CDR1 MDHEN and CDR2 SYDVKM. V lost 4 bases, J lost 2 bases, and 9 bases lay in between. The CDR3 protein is CASSSQRGNQPQHF. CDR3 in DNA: TGTGCCAGCAGTTCACAAAGGGGCAATCAGCCCCAGCATTTT.

DNA for the CDR3: TGTGCCAGCAGCTCCGGGACAGGGGGCCGTGGTAGCACTGAAGCTTTCTTT. As protein: CASSSGTGGRGSTEAFF. This sequence joins TRBV5-4 and TRBJ1-1; TRBD1 aligns across 12 bases. The CDR3 is made up of 17 amino acids. Germline V gene lookup returns CDR1 SGHNT and CDR2 YYREEE (reference sequence). Trimming took 3 bases from V and 4 from J; bases not matched to a gene: 10.

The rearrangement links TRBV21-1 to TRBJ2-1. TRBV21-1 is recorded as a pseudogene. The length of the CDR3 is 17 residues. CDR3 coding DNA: TGTGCCAGCAGCAAATACAATAGGGATTCTCAGTTGAGTGAGCAGTTCTTC. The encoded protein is CASSKYNRDSQLSEQFF.

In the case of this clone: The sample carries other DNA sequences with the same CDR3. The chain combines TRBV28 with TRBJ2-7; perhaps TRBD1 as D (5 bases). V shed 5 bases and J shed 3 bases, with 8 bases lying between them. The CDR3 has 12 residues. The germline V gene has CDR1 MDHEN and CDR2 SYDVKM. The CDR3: CASSQGIYEQYF. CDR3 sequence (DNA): TGTGCCAGCAGTCAGGGAATCTACGAGCAGTACTTC.

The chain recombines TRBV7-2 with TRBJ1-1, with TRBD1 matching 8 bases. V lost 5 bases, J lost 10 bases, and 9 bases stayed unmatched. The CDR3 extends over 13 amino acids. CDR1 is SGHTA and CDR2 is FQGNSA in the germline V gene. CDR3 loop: CASSPVRQGTAFF. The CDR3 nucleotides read TGTGCCAGCAGCCCGGTACGACAGGGGACAGCTTTCTTT. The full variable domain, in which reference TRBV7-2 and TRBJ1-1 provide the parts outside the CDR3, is GAGVSQSPSNKVTEKGKDVELRCDPISGHTALYWYRQSLGQGLEFLIYFQGNSAPDKSGLPSDRFSAERTGGSVSTLTIQRTQQEDSAVYLCASSPVRQGTAFFGQGTRLTVV.

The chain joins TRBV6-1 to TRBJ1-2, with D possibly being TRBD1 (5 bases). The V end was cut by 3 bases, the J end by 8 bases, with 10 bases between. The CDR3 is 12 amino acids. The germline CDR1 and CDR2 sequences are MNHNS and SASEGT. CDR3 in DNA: TGTGCCAGCAGTGATTGGGGGTTGGGCTACACCTTC. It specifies CASSDWGLGYTF.

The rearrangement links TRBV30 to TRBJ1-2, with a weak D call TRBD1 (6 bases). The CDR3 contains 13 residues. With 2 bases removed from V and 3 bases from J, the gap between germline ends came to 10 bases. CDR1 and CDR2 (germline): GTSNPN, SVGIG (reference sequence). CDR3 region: CAWSNREDYGYTF. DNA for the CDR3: TGTGCCTGGAGTAACAGGGAGGACTATGGCTACACCTTC.

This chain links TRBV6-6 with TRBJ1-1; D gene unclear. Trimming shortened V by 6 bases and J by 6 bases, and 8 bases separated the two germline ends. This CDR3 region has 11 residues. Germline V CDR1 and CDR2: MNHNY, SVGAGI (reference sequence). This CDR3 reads CASSPRSEAFF. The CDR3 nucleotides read TGTGCCAGCAGCCCTCGGTCTGAAGCTTTCTTT.

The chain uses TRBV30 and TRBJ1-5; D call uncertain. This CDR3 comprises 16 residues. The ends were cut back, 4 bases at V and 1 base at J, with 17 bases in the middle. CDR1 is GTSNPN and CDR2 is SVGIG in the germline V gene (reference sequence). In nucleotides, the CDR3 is TGTGCCTGGAATACCGGGCAATCAGTCAGCAATCAGCCCCAGCATTTT. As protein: CAWNTGQSVSNQPQHF.

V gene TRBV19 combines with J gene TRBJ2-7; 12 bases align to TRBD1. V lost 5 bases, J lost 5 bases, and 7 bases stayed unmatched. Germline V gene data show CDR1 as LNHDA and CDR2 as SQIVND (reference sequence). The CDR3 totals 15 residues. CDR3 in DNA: TGTGCCAGTAGTCAAGGGACAGGGGGCATCCACGAGCAGTACTTC. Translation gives CASSQGTGGIHEQYF.